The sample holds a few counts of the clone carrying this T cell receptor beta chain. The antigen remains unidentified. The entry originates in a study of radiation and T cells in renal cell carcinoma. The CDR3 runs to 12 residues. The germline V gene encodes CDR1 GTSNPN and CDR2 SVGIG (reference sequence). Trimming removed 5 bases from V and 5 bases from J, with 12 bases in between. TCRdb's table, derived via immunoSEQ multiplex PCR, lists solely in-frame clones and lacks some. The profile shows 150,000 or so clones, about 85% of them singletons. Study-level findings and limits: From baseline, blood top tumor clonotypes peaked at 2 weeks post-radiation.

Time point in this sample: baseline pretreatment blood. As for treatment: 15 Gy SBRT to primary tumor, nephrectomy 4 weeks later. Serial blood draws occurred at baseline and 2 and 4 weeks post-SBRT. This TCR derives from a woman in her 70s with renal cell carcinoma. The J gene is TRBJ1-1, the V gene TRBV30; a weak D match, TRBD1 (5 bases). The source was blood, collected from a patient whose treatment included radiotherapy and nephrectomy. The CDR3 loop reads CAWQQEGTEAFF. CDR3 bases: TGTGCCTGGCAACAGGAGGGGACTGAAGCTTTCTTT.